This TCR beta chain was obtained from a study of cytomegalovirus exposure and HLA in healthy donors. Comments on this clone: Antigen: not known.

The study's findings and limits: The tendency of first-cohort TCR clusters to co-occur in the 100 to 150 validation repertoires was identified by a subsequent analysis.

Sequencing was performed with immunoSEQ multiplex PCR; in TCRdb, only in-frame clones are kept and a portion is missing. This table has 150,000 to 200,000 clones, 86% appearing once. Sequenced material: PBMCs. This clonotype was obtained from a woman aged 18-29 years in good health and CMV-seronegative.

DNA of the CDR3: TGTGCCTGGAGTATAGCGGGGCCATACAATGAGCAGTTCTTC. Protein sequence: CAWSIAGPYNEQFF. The genes are TRBV30 and TRBJ2-1, with 8 bases matching TRBD2. This CDR3 is 14 amino acids long. The germline CDR1 and CDR2 sequences are GTSNPN and SVGIG (reference sequence). J was trimmed by 4 bases and V by 2 bases; bases with no gene match: 4.